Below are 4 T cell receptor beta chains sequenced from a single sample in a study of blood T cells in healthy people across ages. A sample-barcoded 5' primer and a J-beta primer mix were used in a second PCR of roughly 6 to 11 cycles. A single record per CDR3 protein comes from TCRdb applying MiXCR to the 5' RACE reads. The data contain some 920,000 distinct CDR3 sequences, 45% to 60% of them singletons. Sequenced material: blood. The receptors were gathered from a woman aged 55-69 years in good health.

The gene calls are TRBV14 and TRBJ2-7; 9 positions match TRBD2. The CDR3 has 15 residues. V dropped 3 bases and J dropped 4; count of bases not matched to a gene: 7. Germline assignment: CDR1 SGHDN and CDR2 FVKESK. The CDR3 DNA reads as TGTGCCAGCAGCCAGTTTAGCGGGAGAGGTTACGAGCAGTACTTC. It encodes CASSQFSGRGYEQYF. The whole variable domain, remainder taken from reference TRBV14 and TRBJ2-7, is EAGVTQFPSHSVIEKGQTVTLRCDPISGHDNLYWYRRVMGKEIKFLLHFVKESKQDESGMPNNRFLAERTGGTYSTLKVQPAELEDSGVYFCASSQFSGRGYEQYFGPGTRLTVT.

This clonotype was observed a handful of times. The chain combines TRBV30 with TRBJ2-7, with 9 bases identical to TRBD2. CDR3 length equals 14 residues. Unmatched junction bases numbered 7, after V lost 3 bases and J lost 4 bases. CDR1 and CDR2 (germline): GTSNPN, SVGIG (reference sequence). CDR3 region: CAWRSKTSGYEQYF. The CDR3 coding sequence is TGTGCCTGGAGGTCGAAGACTAGCGGTTACGAGCAGTACTTC.

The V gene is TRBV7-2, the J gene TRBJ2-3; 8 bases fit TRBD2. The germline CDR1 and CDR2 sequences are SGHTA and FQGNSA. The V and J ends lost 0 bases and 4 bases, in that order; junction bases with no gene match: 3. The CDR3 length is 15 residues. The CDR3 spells CASSLAVSGADTQYF. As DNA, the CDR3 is TGTGCCAGCAGCTTAGCGGTTAGCGGGGCAGATACGCAGTATTTT.

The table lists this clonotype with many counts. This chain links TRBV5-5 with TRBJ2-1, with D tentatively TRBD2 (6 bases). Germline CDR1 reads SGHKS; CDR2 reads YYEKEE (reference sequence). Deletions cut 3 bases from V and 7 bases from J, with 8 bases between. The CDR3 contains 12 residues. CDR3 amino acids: CASSYGGNEQFF. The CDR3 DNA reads TGTGCCAGCAGCTATGGAGGGAATGAGCAGTTCTTC.